The TCR beta chain under discussion was sequenced for a study of blood T cell repertoires in COVID-19. At the level of the study: Samples representing acute and convalescent COVID-19 were sourced from the United States, Italy and Spain. T cells, B-cell-depleted T cells, or PBMCs provided the cDNA or gDNA that served as material.

V gave up 2 bases and J gave up 7 bases; unmatched junction bases: 8. The germline V gene encodes CDR1 KGHDR and CDR2 SFDVKD. CDR3 length equals 16 residues. The data were produced by immunoSEQ multiplex PCR, yet TCRdb's version contains in-frame clones alone and is incomplete. The sample shows 200,000 to 250,000 clones, 75% to 90% of them seen only once. Enrolment of Seattle patients took place during active infection, and they were followed longitudinally. The sequence came from an older woman with COVID-19, enrolled during active disease. The sequencing sample was made of peripheral blood. This chain joins TRBV24-1 and TRBJ2-1, with 9 nucleotides matching TRBD1. CDR3 nucleotides: TGTGCCACCAGTGATTCCGGGACAGGGAGTAGAAATGAGCAGTTCTTC. Translated: CATSDSGTGSRNEQFF.